This record concerns one T cell receptor beta chain sequence. What it recognizes is unknown. This sample was taken from a study of blood T cells in healthy people across ages. Whole-study findings and limits: Donor CMV status was unknown, possibly confounding expanded clonotype changes.

Sample-barcoded 5' priming and a J-beta primer mix drove a second PCR of roughly 7 to 11 cycles. The template-switch adaptor was a 5' adaptor with 12 random nucleotides. It tagged each cDNA molecule. TCRdb reprocessed the 5' RACE reads with MiXCR, giving one entry per CDR3 protein. The repertoire holds 1.5 million to 2 million distinct CDR3 sequences, with under 30% as singletons. Sequencing was done on a sample of blood. The receptor was derived from a woman in her 30s in good health.

CDR3 sequence reads: CASSLHGEVNQPQHF. As DNA, the CDR3 is TGTGCCAGCAGTTTACATGGGGAGGTGAATCAGCCCCAGCATTTT. The genes are TRBV12-3 or TRBV12-4 and TRBJ1-5, with D unresolved. This CDR3 contains 15 residues. The ends were cut back, 2 bases at V and 4 bases at J, with 12 bases in the middle.